These T cell receptor beta chains were read from a single sample in a study of blood T cell repertoires in COVID-19. The assay was immunoSEQ multiplex PCR, and TCRdb's table has in-frame clones only and misses some. The sample contains around 260,000 clones, 85% of which appear only once. The sequenced material came from peripheral blood. Receptors originate from a human donor in a cohort sampled during active COVID-19. CDR3s include the opening cysteine and the closing phenylalanine or tryptophan. Each record gives: CDR3 protein, CDR3 DNA, V gene, clone size, D gene, J gene. D genes are given only for firm matches. Size values are once, few and many counts, or a class for expanded clones, and some rows have none.

CASSTGLDTDTQYF,TGCGCCAGCAGCACAGGGTTGGATACAGATACGCAGTATTTT,TRBV5-1,-,-,TRBJ2-3
CASARVSSGGYEQFF,TGTGCCAGTGCACGGGTCTCGAGTGGGGGCTATGAGCAGTTCTTC,TRBV19,-,-,TRBJ2-1
CASSRAGGGTDTQYF,TGTGCCAGCTCAAGAGCGGGAGGTGGCACAGATACGCAGTATTTT,TRBV18,-,TRBD2,TRBJ2-3
CASGEAGGRTDTQYF,TGTGCCAGCGGGGAAGCGGGAGGTCGCACAGATACGCAGTATTTT,TRBV6-1,few,TRBD2,TRBJ2-3
CACTGQYRSPLHF,TGTGCCTGCACGGGACAGTATCGGTCACCCCTCCACTTT,TRBV30,-,TRBD1,TRBJ1-6
CASSYSAGWGYTF,TGTGCCAGCAGTTACTCAGCAGGTTGGGGCTACACCTTC,TRBV6-5,-,-,TRBJ1-2
CASSPQPPGQGTPLHF,TGTGCCAGCTCACCCCAGCCACCGGGACAGGGTACACCCCTCCACTTT,TRBV18,-,TRBD1,TRBJ1-6
CASRGGTGVTGELFF,TGTGCCAGCAGGGGTGGGACAGGAGTCACCGGGGAGCTGTTTTTT,TRBV27,-,TRBD1,TRBJ2-2
CASSLRVATNEKLFF,TGTGCCAGCAGCTTAAGAGTCGCAACTAATGAAAAACTGTTTTTT,TRBV7-6,-,-,TRBJ1-4
CASSPRQTETQYF,TGTGCCAGCTCACCGAGACAGACGGAGACCCAGTACTTC,TRBV18,-,-,TRBJ2-5
CASSSTSTAYEQYF,TGTGCCAGCAGTTCTACTAGCACCGCCTACGAGCAGTACTTC,TRBV28,-,-,TRBJ2-7
CASSLGQPDNQPQHF,TGTGCCAGCAGCTTGGGACAGCCGGACAACCAGCCCCAGCATTTT,TRBV7-2,-,TRBD1,TRBJ1-5
CASSTDRGPLRTQYF,TGTGCCAGCAGCACAGACAGGGGCCCCCTCCGGACCCAGTACTTC,TRBV7-2,once,TRBD1,TRBJ2-5
CAWSTDALSTSGGSYEQYF,TGTGCCTGGAGCACCGACGCCCTCTCTACTAGCGGGGGCTCCTACGAGCAGTACTTC,TRBV30,-,TRBD2,TRBJ2-7
CASSPIDRPLQETQYF,TGTGCCAGCAGCCCAATCGACAGGCCACTCCAAGAGACCCAGTACTTC,TRBV3-1/TRBV3-2,-,-,TRBJ2-5
CASTNPASGSDTQYF,TGTGCCAGCACTAACCCGGCTAGTGGTTCAGATACGCAGTATTTT,TRBV28,-,-,TRBJ2-3
CAWTKGPNQPQHF,TGTGCCTGGACGAAGGGGCCGAATCAGCCCCAGCATTTT,TRBV30,-,-,TRBJ1-5
CASSLTGRASGANVLTF,TGTGCCAGCAGCCTAACAGGGAGGGCCTCTGGGGCCAACGTCCTGACTTTC,TRBV11-2,-,-,TRBJ2-6
CASGSNTGELFF,TGTGCCAGCGGCTCGAACACCGGGGAGCTGTTTTTT,TRBV6-5,-,-,TRBJ2-2
CASSYVAGGLNEQFF,TGTGCCAGCAGTTACGTTGCGGGAGGGTTAAATGAGCAGTTCTTC,TRBV6-2/TRBV6-3,-,TRBD2,TRBJ2-1
CASSLALTSTYEQYF,TGTGCCAGCAGCTTAGCGCTAACTAGTACCTACGAGCAGTACTTC,TRBV7-2,-,-,TRBJ2-7
CASSMAGSGANVLTF,TGTGCCAGTAGTATGGCAGGGTCTGGGGCCAACGTCCTGACTTTC,TRBV19,-,-,TRBJ2-6
CASSIVAGGNNEQFF,TGTGCCAGTAGTATCGTGGCGGGAGGAAACAATGAGCAGTTCTTC,TRBV19,-,TRBD2,TRBJ2-1
CASTGDSYEQYF,TGTGCCAGCACGGGAGACTCCTACGAGCAGTACTTC,TRBV2,few,-,TRBJ2-7
CASSSGHWVYEQYF,TGTGCCAGCAGCTCGGGACACTGGGTTTACGAGCAGTACTTC,TRBV11-2,-,-,TRBJ2-7